This T cell receptor beta chain was recorded in a study of blood T cell repertoires in COVID-19. Study-level background: From the United States, Italy and Spain came samples of acute and convalescent COVID-19.

V shed 5 bases and J 3 bases; nucleotides not matched to a gene: 3. The CDR3 spans 15 residues. From germline, CDR1 is SGHTA and CDR2 FQGNSA. The authors' processing: It was from reference gene primer amplification that nucleated cell counts were estimated. The assay was immunoSEQ multiplex PCR, and TCRdb's table has in-frame clones only and misses some. Clonal size and the V and J genes are those of that table, whereas D and trimming came from the DNA. The sample carries roughly 190,000 clones, about four fifths recorded once. The sample comprised peripheral blood. This chain connects TRBV7-2 to TRBJ2-7; 14 bases match TRBD2. This TCR was sampled from a man in his forties or fifties with active or convalescent COVID-19. The CDR3 bases are TGTGCCAGCAGCCTAGGGACTAGCGGGGGCTACGAGCAGTACTTC. Its translation: CASSLGTSGGYEQYF.